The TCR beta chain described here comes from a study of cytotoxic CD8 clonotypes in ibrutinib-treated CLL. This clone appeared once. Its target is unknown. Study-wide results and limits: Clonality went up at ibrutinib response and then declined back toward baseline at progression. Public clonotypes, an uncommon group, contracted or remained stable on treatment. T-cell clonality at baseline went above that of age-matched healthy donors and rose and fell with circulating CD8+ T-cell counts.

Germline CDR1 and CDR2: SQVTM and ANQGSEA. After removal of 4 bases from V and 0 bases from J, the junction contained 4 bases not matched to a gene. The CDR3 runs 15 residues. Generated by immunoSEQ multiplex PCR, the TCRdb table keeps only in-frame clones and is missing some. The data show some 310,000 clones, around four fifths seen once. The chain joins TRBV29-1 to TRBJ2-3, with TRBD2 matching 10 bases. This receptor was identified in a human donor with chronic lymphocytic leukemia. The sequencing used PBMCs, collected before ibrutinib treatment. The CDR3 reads CSVVLAGASTDTQYF. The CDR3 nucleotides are TGCAGCGTTGTGCTAGCGGGAGCTAGCACAGATACGCAGTATTTT.